This TCR beta chain is drawn from a study of T cell repertoires in cytomegalovirus infection. Study conclusions and caveats: In two of eight donors, the top clonotype was HLA-C-restricted CMV-specific.

In TCRdb, the reads were re-called with MiXCR into one record per CDR3 protein. The data hold a few hundred thousand distinct CDR3 sequences, with around 9.5% observed a single time. As regards this clonotype: The antigen is not known.

The sequenced sample was PBMCs. This TCR was sampled from a human donor in good health (CMV status not recorded). Some clones in this sample may be carry-over from other donors' samples.

CDR3 in DNA: TGTGCCTGGAGTAGCGGGTCCCCCTACGAGCAGTACTTC. Translating it yields CAWSSGSPYEQYF. This rearrangement joins TRBV30 to TRBJ2-7, with D possibly TRBD2 on 6 matching bases. The CDR3 length is 13 residues. V lost 2 bases and J 2 bases, leaving 10 bases between the germline ends. CDR1 is GTSNPN and CDR2 is SVGIG in the germline V gene (reference sequence).